This TCR beta chain was captured in a study of PD-L1 blockade in urothelial cancer. The time point denotes: pretreatment peripheral blood. Patients suffered from locally advanced or metastatic urothelial carcinoma. Sequencing was performed with immunoSEQ multiplex PCR; in TCRdb, only in-frame clones are kept and a portion is missing. Of 40,000 or so clones in the sample, approximately 90% were seen once. The material sequenced was PBMCs, taken around atezolizumab (anti-PD-L1) treatment. This TCR derives from a woman aged 55-69 years with urothelial cancer.

CDR3 region: CASSDPRRNYGYTF. CDR3 DNA sequence: TGTGCCAGCAGCGACCCCCGGCGGAACTATGGCTACACCTTC. The V and J genes are TRBV27 and TRBJ1-2; D not resolved. Germline V gives CDR1 MNHEY, CDR2 SMNVEV (reference sequence). V was shortened by 6 bases and J by 2 bases, with 13 bases between the two germline ends. The CDR3 length is 14 residues.